This T cell receptor beta chain is from a study of blood T cells in healthy people across ages (dated by TCRdb to about 2015). Background for the entire study: In model experiments, template switching captured about one uniquely barcoded TCR beta cDNA molecule for every two T cells. Using the same blood draw, the study looked at two additional independent replicas of 1 million unique cDNA reads for two donors, one aged 18 to 30 and the other aged 80 or older. The study measured age-related changes in TCR beta repertoire diversity using deep sequencing normalized with unique cDNA molecular identifiers. The donors were divided into four age groups: young (average approximately 17 years), middle-aged (about 40), aged (about 60) and long-lived (around 87). To avoid experimental bias, donors of different ages were distributed randomly across sequencing lanes. What the authors observed across the whole study: Compared with the aged group, more naive CD4+ T cells, fewer expanded clones and increased TCR diversity were shown by the long-lived group, suggesting age selection. Since profiling was done on bulk unsorted PBMCs, naive and antigen-experienced compartments could not be conclusively compared. A strong correlation was found between observed TCR beta diversity and the percentage of naive T cells measured by flow cytometry. Total diversity estimates from one million sequenced T cells were considered lower bounds and underestimates. The CMV infection status of donors was not known, potentially confounding age-related changes in expanded clonotypes. As age increased, observed TCR beta diversity per million T cells dropped in a roughly linear way, and a significant reduction was already evident by age approximately 40.

The CDR3 holds 17 amino acids from the cysteine to the phenylalanine. The retained sequence is limited to the CDR3, 51 bases, with the frame set at the first base. V is reduced by 0 bases and J by 5 bases, leaving a spacing of 22 bases between them. CDR1 and CDR2 were assigned from the germline V gene as SQVTM and ANQGSEA. Preparation of the library involved 5' RACE. Sequencing instrument: Illumina HiSeq 2500. A second PCR of roughly 7 to 11 cycles was performed with a sample-barcoded 5' primer and a J-beta primer mix. A template-switch 5' adaptor carrying 12 random nucleotides introduced a unique molecular identifier onto each TCR beta cDNA molecule. Each sample yielded at least 3 million CDR3-containing paired-end reads. The Mint cDNA synthesis kit, primed by a TRBC-specific oligonucleotide, was used to synthesize first-strand cDNA from all RNA. All cDNA was treated with uracil-DNA glycosylase and then went through a first 18-cycle PCR with the universal primers M1SS and BC2_uni_R. The authors' analysis ran thus. Normalization of each sample was performed by random selection of 1 million high-quality reads, each carrying a distinct molecular identifier. Instead of being binned into consensus sequences, reads with shared molecular identifiers were discarded. MiTCR, set to a Q25 quality threshold and the strictest error-elimination algorithm, was used for CDR3 identification, clonotype clustering and error correction. A nonparametric unseen species model with Euler transformation was used to estimate a lower bound on total TCR beta diversity. TCRdb took the public reads, trimmed them with fastp at Q25, ran MiXCR for clone calling and kept in-frame beta chains. Each CDR3 protein appears once, grouped with its most common genes and DNA. These V and J calls rely on TCRdb rather than the paper's analysis. The sample table lists 380,000 or so distinct CDR3 sequences, approximately 52% of them with a count of one. The ten largest clones capture over 40% of the sample.

The donors were a few dozen Caucasian individuals from Russia, aged 6 to 90 years, who were systemically healthy. Roughly 11 milliliters of peripheral blood were drawn from each donor into EDTA-treated Vacutainer tubes. PBMCs were isolated by Ficoll-Paque density-gradient centrifugation, with at least 6 million obtained per sample. Trizol reagent was used to extract total RNA from PBMCs, with at least 5.5 micrograms per sample. For every donor, an aliquot of PBMCs went through flow cytometry to measure the percentages of naive CD45RAhigh/CD27high T cells. This clonotype has a handful of counts. What antigen it recognizes has not been identified. Base-call qualities are not available, and no considerably larger clone is one nucleotide away.

The chain is encoded by TRBV29-1 joined to TRBJ1-2; the D gene is possibly TRBD1, with 5 bases matching. The source is a man aged 60 to 75 in good health. The sequenced material came from blood. The CDR3 reads CSVEEYRGVRGVYGYTF. The DNA is as follows: TGCAGCGTTGAAGAGTACCGGGGCGTCCGAGGGGTTTATGGCTACACCTTC.